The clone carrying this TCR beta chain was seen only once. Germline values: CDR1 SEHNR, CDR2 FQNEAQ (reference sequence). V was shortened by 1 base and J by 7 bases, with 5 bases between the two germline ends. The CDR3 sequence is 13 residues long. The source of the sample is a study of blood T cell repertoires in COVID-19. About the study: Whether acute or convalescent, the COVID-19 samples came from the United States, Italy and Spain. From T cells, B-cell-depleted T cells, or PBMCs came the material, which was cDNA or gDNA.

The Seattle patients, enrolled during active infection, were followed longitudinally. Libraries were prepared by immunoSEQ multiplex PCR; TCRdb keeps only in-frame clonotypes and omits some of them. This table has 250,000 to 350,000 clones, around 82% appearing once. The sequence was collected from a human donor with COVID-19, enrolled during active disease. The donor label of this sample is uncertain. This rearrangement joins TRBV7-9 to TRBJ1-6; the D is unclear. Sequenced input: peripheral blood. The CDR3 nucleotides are TGTGCCAGCAGCTTAGGAGGCAATTCACCCCTCCACTTT. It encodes CASSLGGNSPLHF.